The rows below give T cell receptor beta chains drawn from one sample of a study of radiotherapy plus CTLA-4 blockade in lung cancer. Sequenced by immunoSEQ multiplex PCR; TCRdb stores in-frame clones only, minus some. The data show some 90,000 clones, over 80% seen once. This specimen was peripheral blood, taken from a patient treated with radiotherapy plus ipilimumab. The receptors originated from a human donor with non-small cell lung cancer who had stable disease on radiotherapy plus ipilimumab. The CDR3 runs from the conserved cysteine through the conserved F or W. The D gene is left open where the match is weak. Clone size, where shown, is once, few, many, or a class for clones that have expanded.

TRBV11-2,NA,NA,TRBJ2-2,TGTGCCAGCAGAGAAAGGGCGTTGGCCGGGGAGCTGTTTTTT,CASRERALAGELFF
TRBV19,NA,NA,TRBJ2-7,TGTGCCAGTAGTATTTCGCAGGGAGCCTACGAGCAGTACTTC,CASSISQGAYEQYF
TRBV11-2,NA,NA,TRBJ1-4,TGTGCCAGCAGCTTAATTGGGGGGCATGAAAAACTGTTTTTT,CASSLIGGHEKLFF
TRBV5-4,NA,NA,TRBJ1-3,TGTGCCAGCAGCTTAGCCCCGGCTTTCTCTGGAAACACCATATATTTT,CASSLAPAFSGNTIYF
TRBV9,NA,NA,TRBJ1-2,TGTGCCAGCAGCCCCCAAACGCAGAACCCCTATGGCTACACCTTC,CASSPQTQNPYGYTF
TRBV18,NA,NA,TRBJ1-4,TGTGCCAGCTCACCAATCCCCGGAGAAAAACTGTTTTTT,CASSPIPGEKLFF
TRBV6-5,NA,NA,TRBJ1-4,TGTGCCAGTCGAGCAACTAATGAAAAACTGTTTTTT,CASRATNEKLFF
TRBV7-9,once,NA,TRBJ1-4,TGTGCCAGCAGCCAATTTCAGTCGTACGGTGAAAAACTGTTTTTT,CASSQFQSYGEKLFF
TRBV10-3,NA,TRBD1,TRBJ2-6,TGTGCCATCAGAGCTAACTCGGGACAGGGCAACTCTGGGGCCAACGTCCTGACTTTC,CAIRANSGQGNSGANVLTF
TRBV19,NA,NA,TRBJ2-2,TGTGCCAGTAGTATAGCGGGGCGGAACACCGGGGAGCTGTTTTTT,CASSIAGRNTGELFF
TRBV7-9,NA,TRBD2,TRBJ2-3,TGTGCCAGCAGCCACCTAGCGGGAAAGACAGATACGCAGTATTTT,CASSHLAGKTDTQYF
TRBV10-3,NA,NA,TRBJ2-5,TGTGCCATCCGTCTTGTTACTAGCCAGGAGACCCAGTACTTC,CAIRLVTSQETQYF
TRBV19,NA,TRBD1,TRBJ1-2,TGTGCCAGTAAACCGGGACAGGGCACCGGCGGCTACACCTTC,CASKPGQGTGGYTF
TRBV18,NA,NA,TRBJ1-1,TGTGCCAGCTCACAAAGTACAGGGTTGGCTGAAGCTTTCTTT,CASSQSTGLAEAFF
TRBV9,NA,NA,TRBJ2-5,TGTGCCAGCAGCGTAGCTCCGTATGAGACCCAGTACTTC,CASSVAPYETQYF
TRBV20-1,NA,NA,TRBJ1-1,TGCAGTGCCCCACAGGGAGGGGGTTTCTTT,CSAPQGGGFF